This T cell receptor (beta chain) was captured in a study of T cell changes during pregnancy in multiple sclerosis. Profiled with immunoSEQ multiplex PCR; TCRdb holds only in-frame clones, not every one. The data hold 50,000 to 70,000 clones, with 90% to 95% observed a single time. Germline V gene lookup returns CDR1 MGHRA and CDR2 YSYEKL. This CDR3 is built from 13 residues. V was pared by 3 bases and J by 4 bases, with 10 bases between. This receptor was identified in a female donor with multiple sclerosis, enrolled in a pregnancy study. The chain joins TRBV4-1 to TRBJ2-7; no clear D gene. Sequencing used peripheral blood, obtained after pregnancy. This CDR3 is CASSHEHHYEQYF. The CDR3 DNA sequence: TGCGCCAGCAGCCACGAACACCATTACGAGCAGTACTTC.